These 27 T cell receptor beta chains were sequenced from one sample in a study of T cell responses to AZD1222 COVID-19 vaccine. Repertoires were generated with immunoSEQ multiplex PCR, while TCRdb's copy carries only in-frame clones and drops some. This table holds 95,000 to 130,000 clones, about 90% found once. The sample here was peripheral blood, taken 28 days after the second AZD1222 dose. These receptors all stem from an adult who received the AZD1222 COVID-19 vaccine.

This chain connects TRBV19 to TRBJ1-2, with 8 nucleotides matching TRBD1. J lost 4 bases, V lost 2 bases, and 6 bases had no gene match. The CDR3 has 15 residues. Germline CDR1 reads LNHDA; CDR2 reads SQIVND (reference sequence). DNA of the CDR3: TGTGCCAGTAGTATACCCCGAACAGGGGGCTATGGCTACACCTTC. Translated, it gives CASSIPRTGGYGYTF.

This clone was picked up one time. This rearrangement joins TRBV4-1 to TRBJ1-3; 12 bases align to TRBD1. V gave up 6 bases and J gave up 8 bases; unmatched junction bases: 11. CDR3 length: 16 residues. Germline CDR1 MGHRA, CDR2 YSYEKL. The CDR3 DNA sequence: TGCGCCAGCAGACCCGGGACAGGGGGCAGGAAGGACACCATATATTTT. Protein sequence: CASRPGTGGRKDTIYF.

The chain is built from TRBV7-8 and TRBJ1-5; D uncertain. The CDR3 consists of 14 residues. Trimming shortened V by 8 bases and J by 7 bases, and 18 bases separated the two germline ends. Germline assignment: CDR1 SGHVS and CDR2 FQNEAQ. CDR3 nucleotide sequence: TGTGCCAGCGGTCATAGGAGGGCCCACCAGCCCCAGCATTTT. Amino acids: CASGHRRAHQPQHF.

J is TRBJ2-1 and V is TRBV10-3; possible D gene TRBD2, 6 bases. Looked up from germline, CDR1 is ENHRY and CDR2 is SYGVKD. The CDR3 length is 13 residues. Trimming shortened V by 2 bases and J by 10 bases, and 12 bases separated the two germline ends. The CDR3, as DNA: TGTGCCATCAGTGAGAGACTAGACATGGAGCAGTTCTTC. It codes for CAISERLDMEQFF.

J is TRBJ1-1 and V is TRBV20-1; TRBD1 might be the D (6 bases). Trimming shortened V by 5 bases and J by 8 bases, and 12 bases separated the two germline ends. The CDR3 contains 11 residues. Looked up from germline, CDR1 is DFQATT and CDR2 is SNEGSKA (reference sequence). The CDR3 DNA is TGCAGTGCTCGTGGACAGTTGGAAGCTTTCTTT. Its translation is CSARGQLEAFF.

The chain couples TRBV7-9 to TRBJ2-7, with 12 bases matching TRBD2. CDR3 length equals 14 residues. CDR1 is SEHNR, CDR2 FQNEAQ, per germline (reference sequence). The junction had 7 bases not matched to a gene; V was cut back by 10 bases and J by 3 bases. CDR3 region: CANTGLAGFYEQYF. CDR3 DNA sequence: TGTGCCAATACGGGACTAGCGGGTTTCTACGAGCAGTACTTC. The full variable domain, completed using reference TRBV7-9 and TRBJ2-7, is DTGVSQNPRHKITKRGQNVTFRCDPISEHNRLYWYRQTLGQGPEFLTYFQNEAQLEKSRLLSDRFSAERPKGSFSTLEIQRTEQGDSAMYLCANTGLAGFYEQYFGPGTRLTVT.

V usage is TRBV10-3 and J usage is TRBJ1-1; D gene ambiguous. Germline V gene sequence: CDR1 ENHRY, CDR2 SYGVKD. V was shortened by 1 base and J by 3 bases, with 9 bases between the two germline ends. The CDR3 contains 14 residues. The CDR3 nucleotides read TGTGCCATCAGTGAGTTCCGGGAGCACACTGAAGCTTTCTTT. Its translation: CAISEFREHTEAFF.

This sequence joins TRBV7-2 and TRBJ2-1; 8 bases match TRBD2. Germline V gene data show CDR1 as SGHTA and CDR2 as FQGNSA. The V and J ends lost 7 bases and 0 bases, in that order; junction bases with no gene match: 11. The CDR3 extends over 17 amino acids. The CDR3 reads CASTNPASGSSYNEQFF. The CDR3 coding sequence is TGTGCCAGCACCAACCCTGCGAGCGGGAGCTCCTACAATGAGCAGTTCTTC. Based on the CDR3 plus reference TRBV7-2 and TRBJ2-1, the full variable domain is GAGVSQSPSNKVTEKGKDVELRCDPISGHTALYWYRQSLGQGLEFLIYFQGNSAPDKSGLPSDRFSAERTGGSVSTLTIQRTQQEDSAVYLCASTNPASGSSYNEQFFGPGTRLTVL.

The V gene is TRBV5-6, the J gene TRBJ2-7; the match to TRBD2 covers 7 bases. Germline V gene data show CDR1 as SGHDT and CDR2 as YYEEEE. V trimming: 6 bases; J trimming: 4 bases; junction bases outside the gene matches: 7. This CDR3 spans 13 amino acids. CDR3 bases: TGTGCCAGCAAAGGGAGGGGCACGTACGAGCAGTACTTC. Amino acids: CASKGRGTYEQYF.

The chain employs TRBV4-2 and TRBJ2-1; 8 nucleotides match TRBD2. This CDR3 has 14 residues. J lost 8 bases, V lost 6 bases, and 9 bases had no gene match. Looked up from germline, CDR1 is LGHNA and CDR2 is YNFKEQ. As DNA, the CDR3 is TGTGCCAGCAGATCCCTAGCGGGTACCGATGAGCAGTTCTTC. It specifies CASRSLAGTDEQFF.

The V call is TRBV7-9, the J call TRBJ1-1; no clear D gene. CDR3 length equals 12 residues. The V gene lost 3 bases and the J gene lost 5 bases, with 7 bases spanning the gap. Germline V gene data show CDR1 as SEHNR and CDR2 as FQNEAQ (reference sequence). The CDR3 nucleotides read TGTGCCAGCAGCTTTTTGGGGACTGAAGCTTTCTTT. Translating gives CASSFLGTEAFF.

V is TRBV6-4 and J is TRBJ2-3; 8 bases agree with TRBD1. The CDR3 extends over 15 amino acids. V lost 0 bases and J lost 5; bases outside the gene matches: 4. CDR1 and CDR2 from the germline V gene are MRHNA and SNTAGT. In DNA, the CDR3 is TGTGCCAGCAGTGACTCCCAGGGGGCGGGAGATACGCAGTATTTT. Translated: CASSDSQGAGDTQYF.

V gene TRBV29-1 combines with J gene TRBJ1-2; weak D call: TRBD1 (5 bases). Trimming removed 1 base at V and 4 bases at J, with 16 bases between. Germline CDR1 and CDR2: SQVTM and ANQGSEA. There are 15 residues in the CDR3. The CDR3 DNA reads as TGCAGCGTTGAAGGCGCTCAGGGAGTCGGCTATGGCTACACCTTC. Residues: CSVEGAQGVGYGYTF.

CDR3 bases: TGTGCCAGCAGCTTATTGAGCGGAGGCCAAGAGACCCAGTACTTC. Protein: CASSLLSGGQETQYF. The gene calls are TRBV5-6 and TRBJ2-5; D possibly corresponds to TRBD2 (5 bases). Germline values: CDR1 SGHDT, CDR2 YYEEEE. V was clipped by 2 bases and J by 1 base, with 12 bases between them. The CDR3 length is 15 residues.

The chain links TRBV30 to TRBJ1-3; unclear D gene. Trimming stripped 3 bases from V and 0 bases from J, with 9 bases between. Germline V gene sequence: CDR1 GTSNPN, CDR2 SVGIG (reference sequence). This CDR3 region has 14 residues. The CDR3 sequence: CAWRGSLSGNTIYF. In DNA form, the CDR3 reads TGTGCCTGGAGAGGGTCCCTCTCTGGAAACACCATATATTTT.

J is TRBJ2-1 and V is TRBV7-2; a weak D match, TRBD2 (5 bases). Germline V gene lookup returns CDR1 SGHTA and CDR2 FQGNSA. V lost 2 bases and J lost 2, with 13 bases in between. There are 16 residues in the CDR3. The chain's CDR3 is CASSLTWGSAYNEQFF. CDR3 nucleotides: TGTGCCAGCAGCTTAACCTGGGGTAGCGCCTACAATGAGCAGTTCTTC.

The rearrangement uses TRBV11-2 and TRBJ2-5; D is unresolved. The CDR3 contains 13 residues. The ends were cut back, 6 bases at V and 3 bases at J, with 11 bases in the middle. Germline CDR1 is SGHAT and CDR2 is FQNNGV. The CDR3 region is CASSRRSEETQYF. The CDR3 DNA is TGTGCCAGCAGTAGGCGGAGCGAAGAGACCCAGTACTTC.

V is TRBV7-3 and J is TRBJ2-1; 9 positions agree with TRBD2. Germline V gene data show CDR1 as SGHTA and CDR2 as FQGTGA. V shed 3 bases, J shed 8 bases, and the junction held 17 bases outside the gene matches. The CDR3 is 18 residues long. CDR3 bases: TGTGCCAGCAGCTTCCTCCCCCACTTTAGCGGGAGTTTGGATGAGCAGTTCTTC. Protein product: CASSFLPHFSGSLDEQFF. Combining the CDR3 with reference TRBV7-3 and TRBJ2-1 gives the whole variable domain GAGVSQTPSNKVTEKGKYVELRCDPISGHTALYWYRQSLGQGPEFLIYFQGTGAADDSGLPNDRFFAVRPEGSVSTLKIQRTERGDSAVYLCASSFLPHFSGSLDEQFFGPGTRLTVL.

This clone occurred once. The chain is built from TRBV5-8 and TRBJ2-2; TRBD2 aligns across 8 bases. CDR1 and CDR2 from the germline V gene are SGHTS and YDEGEE. This CDR3 spans 17 amino acids. The J segment lost 2 bases and the V segment lost 1 base, leaving 7 bases of the junction unmatched. CDR3 DNA sequence: TGTGCCAGCAGCTTGTTTAGCGGGGCGAGTAACACCGGGGAGCTGTTTTTT. As protein: CASSLFSGASNTGELFF.

The chain employs TRBV6-6 and TRBJ1-1; 7 nucleotides line up with TRBD1. In germline, CDR1 is MNHNY, CDR2 SVGAGI (reference sequence). CDR3 length: 13 amino acids. V lost 5 bases, J lost 4 bases, and 4 bases stayed unmatched. This CDR3 reads CASSKYRGTEAFF. CDR3 nucleotide sequence: TGTGCCAGCAGTAAATACAGGGGCACTGAAGCTTTCTTT.

V gene TRBV28 combines with J gene TRBJ2-1; no reliable D call. The V and J ends lost 2 bases and 4 bases respectively, with 15 bases between them. The V gene's germline CDR1 is MDHEN and CDR2 SYDVKM. This CDR3 is built from 16 residues. CDR3 sequence: CASSLRAWLVYNEQFF. Written as DNA, the CDR3 is TGTGCCAGCAGTTTACGAGCGTGGCTCGTGTACAATGAGCAGTTCTTC. Filled out from reference TRBV28 and TRBJ2-1, the complete variable domain reads DVKVTQSSRYLVKRTGEKVFLECVQDMDHENMFWYRQDPGLGLRLIYFSYDVKMKEKGDIPEGYSVSREKKERFSLILESASTNQTSMYLCASSLRAWLVYNEQFFGPGTRLTVL.

The rearrangement joins TRBV9 to TRBJ2-1, with D perhaps matching TRBD2 (6 bases). There are 14 residues in the CDR3. V gave up 0 bases and J gave up 6 bases, with 10 bases separating them. Germline V CDR1 and CDR2: SGDLS, YYNGEE. The CDR3 sequence: CASSVVRGSNEQFF. DNA of the CDR3: TGTGCCAGCAGCGTAGTTCGGGGGTCCAATGAGCAGTTCTTC.

In this sample, this clone turned up once. V gene TRBV28 combines with J gene TRBJ1-5; D possibly corresponds to TRBD1 (6 bases). The length of the CDR3 is 15 residues. The germline V gene encodes CDR1 MDHEN and CDR2 SYDVKM. With 7 bases removed from V and 0 bases from J, the gap between germline ends came to 13 bases. The CDR3 loop reads CASTPVGGSNQPQHF. The CDR3 DNA is TGTGCCAGCACCCCCGTAGGGGGTAGCAATCAGCCCCAGCATTTT.

J is TRBJ2-1 and V is TRBV5-4, with 12 bases identical to TRBD1. From germline, CDR1 is SGHNT and CDR2 YYREEE (reference sequence). J gave up 9 bases and V 4 bases, and 11 bases lay outside the gene matches. The CDR3 has 16 amino acids. The CDR3: CASSPPLGTGGLEQFF. As DNA, the CDR3 is TGTGCCAGCAGCCCCCCCCTGGGGACAGGGGGCCTTGAGCAGTTCTTC.

The V call is TRBV7-9, the J call TRBJ1-1; unclear D gene. CDR3 length equals 11 residues. Trimming took off 5 bases at V and 6 bases at J, with 7 bases between the two ends. Germline CDR1 SEHNR, CDR2 FQNEAQ (reference sequence). CDR3 sequence reads: CASSVRPEAFF. DNA of the CDR3: TGTGCCAGCAGCGTGAGACCTGAAGCTTTCTTT.

The chain combines TRBV5-1 with TRBJ2-7, with 12 bases fitting TRBD2. V lost 0 bases, J lost 5 bases, and 12 bases stayed unmatched. The CDR3 has 18 amino acids. Germline loops: CDR1 SGHRS, CDR2 YFSETQ. The CDR3 loop reads CASSLAFPSGRGLDEQYF. The CDR3, as DNA: TGCGCCAGCAGCTTGGCCTTCCCTAGCGGGAGGGGATTGGACGAGCAGTACTTC.

The chain has TRBV19 and TRBJ1-2; unclear D gene. The CDR3 length is 14 residues. From germline, CDR1 is LNHDA and CDR2 SQIVND (reference sequence). Between the trimmed V and J ends, which lost 7 bases and 3 bases, there was a span of 15 bases. The CDR3 nucleotides read TGTGCCAGTACGTGGAGCCGCAACCACTATGGCTACACCTTC. Translated, it gives CASTWSRNHYGYTF.